This T cell receptor (beta chain) was documented in a study of blood T cell repertoires in COVID-19. About the research overall: T cells, B-cell-depleted T cells, or PBMCs provided the cDNA or gDNA that served as material.

Repertoires were generated with immunoSEQ multiplex PCR, while TCRdb's copy carries only in-frame clones and drops some. In the table there are a few hundred thousand clones, roughly 88% of which are singletons. Germline CDR1 LNHDA, CDR2 SQIVND (reference sequence). The CDR3 length is 12 residues. The ends were cut back, 4 bases at V and 7 bases at J, with 10 bases in the middle. The source is a woman under 40 who had recovered from COVID-19. The V gene is TRBV19, the J gene TRBJ1-2; D is undetermined. Source material: peripheral blood. This chain's CDR3 is CASSRGRSGYTF. The CDR3 region has the DNA TGTGCCAGTAGTAGAGGAAGGAGTGGCTACACCTTC.